These 22 T cell receptor beta chains were all obtained from the same sample, sequenced in a study of blood T cell repertoires in COVID-19. TCRdb's table, derived via immunoSEQ multiplex PCR, lists solely in-frame clones and lacks some. The sample shows about 160,000 clones, 85% of them seen only once. The source material was peripheral blood. The receptors stem from a middle-aged man with acute or convalescent COVID-19.

The chain couples TRBV28 to TRBJ1-1; D remains unclear. The CDR3 covers 17 residues. Per germline, CDR1 MDHEN and CDR2 SYDVKM. V was shortened by 5 bases and J by 3 bases, with 22 bases between the two germline ends. Here the CDR3 DNA reads TGTGCCAGCAGTCCCCCGCGTGGGCCACCGAGGGACACTGAAGCTTTCTTT. Its protein is CASSPPRGPPRDTEAFF. The full variable domain, completed using reference TRBV28 and TRBJ1-1, is DVKVTQSSRYLVKRTGEKVFLECVQDMDHENMFWYRQDPGLGLRLIYFSYDVKMKEKGDIPEGYSVSREKKERFSLILESASTNQTSMYLCASSPPRGPPRDTEAFFGQGTRLTVV.

J is TRBJ2-7 and V is TRBV12-3 or TRBV12-4, with D possibly TRBD1 on 6 matching bases. Trimming took 4 bases from V and 6 from J, leaving 7 bases between them. CDR3 length: 11 residues. CDR3 protein: CASSSTGEQYF. CDR3 sequence (DNA): TGTGCCAGCAGTTCGACAGGCGAGCAGTACTTC.

The rearrangement joins TRBV9 to TRBJ1-4, with a tentative D call TRBD1 (6 bases). The length of the CDR3 is 14 residues. The V gene's germline CDR1 is SGDLS and CDR2 YYNGEE. V was trimmed by 0 bases and J by 4 bases, leaving 7 bases between them. CDR3 in DNA: TGTGCCAGCAGCGTAGGGACAGTTAATGAAAAACTGTTTTTT. Encoded protein: CASSVGTVNEKLFF.

The V gene is TRBV6-5, the J gene TRBJ1-5; D not resolved. Germline values: CDR1 MNHEY, CDR2 SVGAGI. This CDR3 has 15 amino acids. V lost 6 bases and J lost 4, with 16 bases in between. The CDR3 DNA reads TGTGCCAGCAGCGAGGGATTCGGAATAAATCAGCCCCAGCATTTT. Translation: CASSEGFGINQPQHF.

The rearrangement links TRBV13 to TRBJ1-2; 9 positions agree with TRBD1. The CDR3 length is 17 residues. V gave up 4 bases and J gave up 2 bases; unmatched junction bases: 11. Germline assignment: CDR1 PRHDT and CDR2 FYEKMQ (reference sequence). CDR3 sequence (DNA): TGTGCCAGCAGCTCAACCCGGACAGGGGCGCTGAACTATGGCTACACCTTC. Residues: CASSSTRTGALNYGYTF.

V is TRBV11-3 and J is TRBJ2-3, with D tentatively TRBD2 (5 bases). V lost 5 bases and J lost 4, with 16 bases in between. Per the germline V gene, CDR1 is SGHNT and CDR2 is YENEEA. The CDR3 is 15 residues long. The CDR3 sequence is CASSPGSAVADTQYF. The CDR3 nucleotides read TGTGCCAGCAGCCCGGGCTCAGCGGTAGCAGATACGCAGTATTTT.

This sequence joins TRBV19 and TRBJ1-4; unclear D gene. This CDR3 region has 14 residues. V lost 5 bases and J lost 0, with 7 bases in between. Germline values: CDR1 LNHDA, CDR2 SQIVND (reference sequence). This CDR3 reads CASSSGTTNEKLFF. CDR3 sequence (DNA): TGTGCCAGTAGTTCCGGGACAACTAATGAAAAACTGTTTTTT.

For this clone: This CDR3 is also generated by other DNA sequences in the sample. This sequence joins TRBV11-2 and TRBJ2-7, with TRBD1 as a possible D gene (5 bases). Germline V gives CDR1 SGHAT, CDR2 FQNNGV. V lost 1 base to trimming and J lost 3 bases, with 10 bases between them. This CDR3 is 14 amino acids long. The CDR3: CASSLGQGIYEQYF. Written as DNA, the CDR3 is TGTGCCAGCAGCTTAGGCCAGGGCATCTACGAGCAGTACTTC.

The J gene is TRBJ1-2, the V gene TRBV6-5; D remains unclear. Germline V gene data show CDR1 as MNHEY and CDR2 as SVGAGI. This CDR3 spans 13 amino acids. V was trimmed by 6 bases and J by 5 bases, leaving 13 bases between them. Here the CDR3 reads CASRLGGQYGYTF. The CDR3 DNA reads as TGTGCCAGCAGGTTGGGAGGGCAATATGGCTACACCTTC.

V gene TRBV30 combines with J gene TRBJ2-1; the D gene is possibly TRBD1 (5 bases). Germline loops: CDR1 GTSNPN, CDR2 SVGIG (reference sequence). V gave up 2 bases and J gave up 6 bases, with 14 bases separating them. This CDR3 has 14 amino acids. CDR3 bases: TGTGCCTGGAGTCCCAGGGTGGTGGGCAATGAGCAGTTCTTC. It yields the protein CAWSPRVVGNEQFF. Complete variable domain (other parts from reference TRBV30 and TRBJ2-1): SQTIHQWPATLVQPVGSPLSLECTVEGTSNPNLYWYRQAAGRGLQLLFYSVGIGQISSEVPQNLSASRPQDRQFILSSKKLLLSDSGFYLCAWSPRVVGNEQFFGPGTRLTVL.

The rearrangement links TRBV7-7 to TRBJ1-2; D remains unclear. The germline V and J ends were trimmed by 5 bases and 6 bases, with 10 bases remaining between them. CDR1 and CDR2 (germline): SSHAT, FNYEAQ (reference sequence). The CDR3 runs to 12 residues. DNA for the CDR3: TGTGCCAGCAGCCCCTTTGAGGATGGCTACACCTTC. Translation: CASSPFEDGYTF. The complete variable domain, with remaining parts taken from reference TRBV7-7 and TRBJ1-2, reads GAGVSQSPRYKVTKRGQDVTLRCDPISSHATLYWYQQALGQGPEFLTYFNYEAQPDKSGLPSDRFSAERPEGSISTLTIQRTEQRDSAMYRCASSPFEDGYTFGSGTRLTVV.

The CDR3, as DNA: TGTGCCAGCAGTTTAAGGACAGGGGTTAGCGAGCAGTACTTC. Translating gives CASSLRTGVSEQYF. J is TRBJ2-7 and V is TRBV27; 9 bases are shared with TRBD1. CDR3 size: 14 residues. The germline gives CDR1 MNHEY, CDR2 SMNVEV (reference sequence). V trimming: 2 bases; J trimming: 6 bases; junction bases outside the gene matches: 5.

V gene TRBV9 combines with J gene TRBJ1-3; 10 nucleotides line up with TRBD1. The CDR3 covers 18 residues. Trimming removed 3 bases from V and 8 bases from J; junction bases left unmatched: 17. CDR1 and CDR2 from the germline V gene are SGDLS and YYNGEE. The CDR3 bases are TGTGCCAGCAGCGCCCGAGGTAGGACAGGGGGTAAAGGCGACACCATATATTTT. Residues: CASSARGRTGGKGDTIYF.

The chain employs TRBV15 and TRBJ1-2, with TRBD1 matching 8 bases. Germline V gene lookup returns CDR1 LNHNV and CDR2 YYDKDF (reference sequence). The CDR3 covers 13 residues. The V segment lost 8 bases and the J segment 8 bases; nucleotides outside the gene matches: 10. The CDR3 sequence is CATQSDRGWGYTF. The CDR3 nucleotides read TGTGCCACCCAATCTGACAGGGGTTGGGGCTACACCTTC.

The gene calls are TRBV5-6 and TRBJ2-2, with 9 bases fitting TRBD1. Trimming removed 1 base from V and 6 bases from J; junction bases left unmatched: 10. The CDR3 length is 17 residues. Germline CDR1 and CDR2: SGHDT and YYEEEE. The CDR3 DNA reads as TGTGCCAGCAGCTTGTTACCCAGGACAGGGGACCCCGGGGAGCTGTTTTTT. Amino acid sequence: CASSLLPRTGDPGELFF.

J is TRBJ1-1 and V is TRBV7-3; 8 bases are shared with TRBD1. The CDR3 sequence is 14 residues long. Germline lookup yields CDR1 SGHTA and CDR2 FQGTGA. Trimming at V came to 5 bases and at J to 5 bases, leaving 7 bases not matched to a gene. The CDR3 spells CASSLSDRGTEAFF. In DNA, the CDR3 is TGTGCCAGCAGCCTGAGCGACAGGGGAACTGAAGCTTTCTTT.

The chain recombines TRBV5-1 with TRBJ2-5; no clear D. This CDR3 is 14 amino acids long. Germline V gene sequence: CDR1 SGHRS, CDR2 YFSETQ. V was cut by 2 bases and J by 1 base, with 9 bases left in between. The CDR3 spells CASSLLSSQETQYF. The DNA for the CDR3 is TGCGCCAGCAGCTTATTATCCAGCCAAGAGACCCAGTACTTC. Full variable domain (outside the CDR3, taken from reference TRBV5-1 and TRBJ2-5): KAGVTQTPRYLIKTRGQQVTLSCSPISGHRSVSWYQQTPGQGLQFLFEYFSETQRNKGNFPGRFSGRQFSNSRSEMNVSTLELGDSALYLCASSLLSSQETQYFGPGTRLLVL.

This chain connects TRBV2 to TRBJ1-2; D not resolved. The CDR3 consists of 11 residues. Germline loops: CDR1 SNHLY, CDR2 FYNNEI. The V end lost 7 bases, the J end lost 3 bases, and 6 bases lay between the germline ends. The CDR3 region has the DNA TGTGCCAGCATGAGTGACTATGGCTACACCTTC. This gives the protein CASMSDYGYTF.

The gene calls are TRBV11-2 and TRBJ1-2, with D possibly TRBD1 on 6 matching bases. The CDR3 contains 16 residues. The V end was cut by 3 bases, the J end by 3 bases, with 17 bases between. Per the germline V gene, CDR1 is SGHAT and CDR2 is FQNNGV. The CDR3 sequence is CASSFTGGAFHYGYTF. CDR3 sequence (DNA): TGTGCCAGCAGCTTCACGGGGGGCGCATTTCACTATGGCTACACCTTC.

This chain uses TRBV20-1 with TRBJ2-7, with D possibly matching TRBD1 (6 bases). Between the trimmed V and J ends, which lost 4 bases and 3 bases, there was a span of 7 bases. The CDR3 spans 11 residues. Germline values: CDR1 DFQATT, CDR2 SNEGSKA (reference sequence). The CDR3 loop is CSAKDSYEQYF. CDR3 nucleotide sequence: TGCAGTGCTAAGGACAGCTACGAGCAGTACTTC.

The V and J genes are TRBV7-6 and TRBJ1-2; D possibly corresponds to TRBD1 (6 bases). The V end was cut by 3 bases, the J end by 2 bases, with 7 bases between. Germline V gives CDR1 SGHVS, CDR2 FNYEAQ. The CDR3 has 13 residues. This chain's CDR3 is CASSLRGNYGYTF. DNA for the CDR3: TGTGCCAGCAGCTTGAGGGGGAACTATGGCTACACCTTC. Full variable domain (remainder filled in from reference TRBV7-6 and TRBJ1-2): GAGVSQSPRYKVTKRGQDVALRCDPISGHVSLYWYRQALGQGPEFLTYFNYEAQQDKSGLPNDRFSAERPEGSISTLTIQRTEQRDSAMYRCASSLRGNYGYTFGSGTRLTVV.

This chain links TRBV28 with TRBJ2-7; weak D call: TRBD2 (6 bases). The V gene's germline CDR1 is MDHEN and CDR2 SYDVKM. The CDR3 has 13 amino acids. V was clipped by 3 bases and J by 7 bases, with 13 bases between them. As DNA, the CDR3 is TGTGCCAGCAGTTTGGGGGGAAGGGTAGAGCAGTACTTC. This codes for CASSLGGRVEQYF.